This T cell receptor beta chain was found in a study of blood T cell repertoires in COVID-19. Overall study context: COVID-19 samples from acute and convalescent phases originated in the United States, Italy and Spain. Sample material is recorded as cDNA or gDNA derived from T cells, B-cell-depleted T cells, or PBMCs.

The CDR3 runs 17 residues. V lost 0 bases and J lost 8, with 22 bases in between. CDR1 is MNHNS, CDR2 SASEGT, per germline. In the original analysis: How many nucleated cells were present was estimated from reference gene primer amplification. The repertoire was sequenced with immunoSEQ multiplex PCR; TCRdb's copy has only in-frame clones and lacks some. The V and J calls and clone size are taken from that table; D and trimming were inferred from the DNA. The sample carries roughly 150,000 clones, roughly 88% recorded once. Sample: peripheral blood. The chain recombines TRBV6-1 with TRBJ1-2, with D possibly being TRBD1 (6 bases). The receptor comes from a human donor in a cohort sampled during active COVID-19. Here the CDR3 DNA reads TGTGCCAGCAGTGAAGCGGGGGGGGCGGGTCCTCGGTCCGGCTACACCTTC. Translation gives CASSEAGGAGPRSGYTF.